The clone carrying this T cell receptor (beta chain) was seen at least ten times. Its antigen remains unknown. The entry originates in a study of breast tumors, draining lymph nodes, adjacent tissues. Notes on the study in general: Tumor and nontumor repertoires were significantly more similar in luminal-like than in basal-like breast cancer. The data were judged consistent with most tumor T cells coming from lymph node and expanding in tumor. Data only fit, rather than demonstrated, lymph node origin of most tumor T cells. Tumors had less TCR diversity than lymph nodes, more than nontumor tissue.

The germline V gene has CDR1 SGHTA and CDR2 FQGNSA. Trimming took 4 bases from V and 2 from J, leaving 15 bases between them. This CDR3 is 15 amino acids long. Samples came from axillary lymph nodes draining the breast cancer. TCRdb re-called the multiplex PCR reads with MiXCR, one entry per CDR3 protein. The sample has around 300,000 distinct CDR3 sequences, 30% seen once; the top ten hold 0.85% to 1.3%. This TCR derives from a female donor with breast cancer. Some clones in this sample may be carry-over from other donors' samples. Material: axillary lymph node tissue. The J gene is TRBJ2-7, the V gene TRBV7-2; D might be TRBD1 or TRBD2, each matching 5 bases. The DNA for the CDR3 is TGTGCCAGCAGCTCCAACCGGGACCATACCTACGAGCAGTACTTC. It is translated as CASSSNRDHTYEQYF.